This T cell receptor (beta chain) was recorded in a study of blood T cell repertoires in COVID-19. Study information: Researchers got acute and convalescent COVID-19 samples from the United States, Italy and Spain. T cells, B-cell-depleted T cells, or PBMCs provided the cDNA or gDNA that served as material.

Grouping used clinical history reported by participants in a survey and questionnaire. The table came from immunoSEQ multiplex PCR; TCRdb's copy has only in-frame clones and leaves some out. The table includes some 300,000 clones, 88% detected once. The origin of this receptor is a woman aged 25 to 45 who had recovered from COVID-19. Source material: PBMCs or T cells enriched from blood (not recorded which).

Here the CDR3 reads CAWSWGVGQPQHF. The CDR3, as DNA: TGTGCCTGGAGTTGGGGGGTGGGACAGCCCCAGCATTTT. J is TRBJ1-5 and V is TRBV30; the D gene is possibly TRBD1 (5 bases). V was shortened by 2 bases and J by 7 bases, with 12 bases between the two germline ends. From germline, CDR1 is GTSNPN and CDR2 SVGIG (reference sequence). The CDR3 loop spans 13 amino acids.